Each of the 7 T cell receptor beta chains below was sequenced from the same sample in a study of blood T cell repertoires in COVID-19. The method was immunoSEQ multiplex PCR; TCRdb's version includes in-frame clones alone and lacks a portion of them. This sample carries approximately 59,000 clones, 85% of them seen once, and the ten largest clones take around 5.1%. Sequenced material: peripheral blood. The source is a man aged 35 to 55 with active COVID-19.

This chain joins TRBV19 and TRBJ2-1; D is unresolved. V was pared by 3 bases and J by 8 bases, with 20 bases between. The CDR3 spans 16 residues. Germline lookup yields CDR1 LNHDA and CDR2 SQIVND (reference sequence). The CDR3 DNA reads as TGTGCCAGTAGTATCGAAATAGAGAGCCCCTTGGATGAGCAGTTCTTC. Its protein product is CASSIEIESPLDEQFF.

The rearrangement links TRBV10-3 to TRBJ1-5; 9 nucleotides agree with TRBD1. After removal of 6 bases from V and 5 bases from J, the junction contained 2 bases not matched to a gene. Germline V lookup: CDR1 ENHRY, CDR2 SYGVKD. The CDR3 covers 13 residues. In DNA, the CDR3 is TGTGCCATCAGCCGGGACAGGGATCAGCCCCAGCATTTT. Protein sequence: CAISRDRDQPQHF.

V is TRBV25-1 and J is TRBJ2-7; D possibly corresponds to TRBD1 (6 bases). Germline CDR1 MGHDK, CDR2 SYGVNS. This CDR3 is 15 amino acids long. The V end lost 1 base, the J end lost 2 bases, and 12 bases lay between the germline ends. The CDR3 DNA reads TGTGCCAGCAGTGAATCTTCGGCAGGGGCCTACGAGCAGTACTTC. This codes for CASSESSAGAYEQYF.

V gene TRBV10-3 combines with J gene TRBJ2-1; 11 bases map to TRBD2. Per germline, CDR1 ENHRY and CDR2 SYGVKD. With 3 bases clipped from V and 2 bases from J, the junction kept 0 bases outside the gene matches. There are 15 residues in the CDR3. The DNA of the CDR3 is TGTGCCATCAGTGATAGCGGGAGGGCCTACAATGAGCAGTTCTTC. Amino acids: CAISDSGRAYNEQFF.

The rearrangement links TRBV11-3 to TRBJ2-1; TRBD2 is a possible D gene (6 bases). V shed 5 bases and J shed 7 bases, with 18 bases lying between them. The CDR3 is 15 residues long. The V gene's germline CDR1 is SGHNT and CDR2 YENEEA. The CDR3 bases are TGTGCCAGCAGCCCCCGTTTAGCGGCCAGAAATGAGCAGTTCTTC. It encodes CASSPRLAARNEQFF.

CDR3 coding DNA: TGTGCCAGCAGCCAAGGTTGGCAGATCTCTGGGGCCAACGTCCTGACTTTC. Translating it yields CASSQGWQISGANVLTF. The V and J genes are TRBV14 and TRBJ2-6; D is unclear. V dropped 1 base and J dropped 0 bases, with 10 bases sitting between them. This CDR3 comprises 17 residues. Germline lookup yields CDR1 SGHDN and CDR2 FVKESK.

The chain uses TRBV5-1 and TRBJ2-5, with 7 bases that match TRBD2. Trimming at V came to 3 bases and at J to 1 base, leaving 6 bases not matched to a gene. The CDR3 totals 15 residues. Germline values: CDR1 SGHRS, CDR2 YFSETQ. The chain's CDR3 is CASSSLSGPQETQYF. The DNA of the CDR3 is TGCGCCAGCAGCTCCCTTAGCGGGCCCCAAGAGACCCAGTACTTC. Based on the CDR3 plus reference TRBV5-1 and TRBJ2-5, the full variable domain is KAGVTQTPRYLIKTRGQQVTLSCSPISGHRSVSWYQQTPGQGLQFLFEYFSETQRNKGNFPGRFSGRQFSNSRSEMNVSTLELGDSALYLCASSSLSGPQETQYFGPGTRLLVL.